This TCR beta chain is drawn from a study of cytomegalovirus exposure and HLA in healthy donors. Regarding this clone: The antigen remains undetermined.

PCR was performed using 60 Vbeta and 13 Jbeta primers. Assay: immunoSEQ multiplex PCR; the TCRdb copy retains only in-frame clones and omits some. This sample contains about 78,000 clones. Findings and caveats of the study: The study listed under 200 cytomegalovirus-associated TCR beta chains. Analyses of presence and absence presupposed an approximately uniform sequencing depth across donors. The classifier was said to identify cytomegalovirus status with high specificity and sensitivity. A few V segments could not be told apart, such as TRBV6-2 and TRBV6-3, and were left out.

The CDR3 consists of 17 residues. V was cut by 1 base and J by 9 bases, with 21 bases left in between. In germline, CDR1 is MGHRA, CDR2 YSYEKL. This clonotype was obtained from a female donor in good health and CMV-seropositive. The sequenced sample consisted of PBMCs. The chain links TRBV4-1 to TRBJ2-2; D possibly corresponds to TRBD1 (6 bases). The CDR3 is CASSQAVSIVGARELFF. CDR3 sequence (DNA): TGCGCCAGCAGCCAAGCTGTAAGCATAGTGGGGGCACGGGAGCTGTTTTTT.